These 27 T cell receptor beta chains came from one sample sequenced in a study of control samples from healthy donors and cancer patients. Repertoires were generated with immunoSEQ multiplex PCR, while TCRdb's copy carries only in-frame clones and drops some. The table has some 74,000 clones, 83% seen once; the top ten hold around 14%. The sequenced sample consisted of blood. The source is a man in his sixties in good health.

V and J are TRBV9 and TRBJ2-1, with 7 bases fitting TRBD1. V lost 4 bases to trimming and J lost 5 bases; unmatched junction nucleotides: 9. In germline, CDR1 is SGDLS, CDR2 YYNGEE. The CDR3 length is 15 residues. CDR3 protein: CASSTEPTGNNEQFF. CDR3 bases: TGTGCCAGCAGCACAGAACCGACAGGGAACAATGAGCAGTTCTTC.

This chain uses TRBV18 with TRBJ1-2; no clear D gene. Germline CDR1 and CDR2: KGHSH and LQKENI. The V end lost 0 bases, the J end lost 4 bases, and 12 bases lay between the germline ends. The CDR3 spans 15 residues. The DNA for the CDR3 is TGTGCCAGCTCACCACCAAGGTCAGCTGTCTATGGCTACACCTTC. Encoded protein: CASSPPRSAVYGYTF.

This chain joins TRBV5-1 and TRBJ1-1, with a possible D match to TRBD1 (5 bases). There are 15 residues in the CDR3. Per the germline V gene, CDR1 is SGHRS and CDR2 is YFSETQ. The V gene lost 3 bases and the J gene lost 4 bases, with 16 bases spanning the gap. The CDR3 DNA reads TGCGCCAGCAGCTCTCAGGGTATGGCGAGCACTGAAGCTTTCTTT. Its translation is CASSSQGMASTEAFF.

CDR3 sequence: CASSLRDRPLSYEQYF. The CDR3 nucleotides read TGTGCCAGCAGCTTGCGGGACAGGCCGCTGTCCTACGAGCAGTACTTC. The gene calls are TRBV5-4 and TRBJ2-7; 8 positions agree with TRBD1. The J segment lost 1 base and the V segment lost 1 base, leaving 7 bases of the junction unmatched. This CDR3 contains 16 residues. Germline V lookup: CDR1 SGHNT, CDR2 YYREEE (reference sequence).

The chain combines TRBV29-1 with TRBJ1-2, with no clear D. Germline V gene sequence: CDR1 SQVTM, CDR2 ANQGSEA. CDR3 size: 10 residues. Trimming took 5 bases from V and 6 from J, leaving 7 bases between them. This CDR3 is CSVKSDGYTF. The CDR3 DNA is TGCAGCGTTAAATCGGATGGCTACACCTTC.

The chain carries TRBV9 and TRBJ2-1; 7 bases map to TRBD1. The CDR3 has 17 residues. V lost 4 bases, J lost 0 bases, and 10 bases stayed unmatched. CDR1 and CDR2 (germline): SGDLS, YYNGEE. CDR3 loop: CASSNSTGPSSYNEQFF. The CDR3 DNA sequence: TGTGCCAGCAGCAATTCGACAGGGCCAAGCTCCTACAATGAGCAGTTCTTC.

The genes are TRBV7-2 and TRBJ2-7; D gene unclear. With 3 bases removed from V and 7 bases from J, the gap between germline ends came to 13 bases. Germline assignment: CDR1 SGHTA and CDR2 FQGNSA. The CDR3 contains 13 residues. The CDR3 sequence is CASSFRAGPEQYF. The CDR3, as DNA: TGTGCCAGCAGCTTTAGGGCCGGGCCGGAGCAGTACTTC.

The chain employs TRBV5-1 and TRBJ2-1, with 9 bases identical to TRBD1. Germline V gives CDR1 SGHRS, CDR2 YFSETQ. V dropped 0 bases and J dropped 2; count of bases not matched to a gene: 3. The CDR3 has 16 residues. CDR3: CASSLGGTGTYNEQFF. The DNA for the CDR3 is TGCGCCAGCAGCTTGGGTGGGACAGGGACCTACAATGAGCAGTTCTTC.

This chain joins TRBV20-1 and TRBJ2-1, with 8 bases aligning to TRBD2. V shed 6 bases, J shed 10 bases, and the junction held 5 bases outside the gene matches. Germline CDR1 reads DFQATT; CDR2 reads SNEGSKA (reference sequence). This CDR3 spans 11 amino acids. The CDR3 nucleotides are TGCAGTGCCGGGACTAGAAGCGAGCAGTTCTTC. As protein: CSAGTRSEQFF.

The CDR3 nucleotides are TGTGCCAGCAGCTCTCATCCTAGCACAGATACGCAGTATTTT. Its protein is CASSSHPSTDTQYF. This chain connects TRBV11-2 to TRBJ2-3, with no clear D. Germline V gives CDR1 SGHAT, CDR2 FQNNGV. The CDR3 has 14 residues. Trimming removed 4 bases from V and 0 bases from J, with 8 bases in between. Full variable domain (missing parts from reference TRBV11-2 and TRBJ2-3): EAGVAQSPRYKIIEKRQSVAFWCNPISGHATLYWYQQILGQGPKLLIQFQNNGVVDDSQLPKDRFSAERLKGVDSTLKIQPAKLEDSAVYLCASSSHPSTDTQYFGPGTRLTVL.

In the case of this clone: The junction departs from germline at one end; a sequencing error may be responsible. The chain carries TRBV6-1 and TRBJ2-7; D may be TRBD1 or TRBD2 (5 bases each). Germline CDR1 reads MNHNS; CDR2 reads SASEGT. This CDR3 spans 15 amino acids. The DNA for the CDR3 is TGTGCCAGCAGTGAATGGGGACGGAGCTCCTACGGGCAGTACTTC. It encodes CASSEWGRSSYGQYF.

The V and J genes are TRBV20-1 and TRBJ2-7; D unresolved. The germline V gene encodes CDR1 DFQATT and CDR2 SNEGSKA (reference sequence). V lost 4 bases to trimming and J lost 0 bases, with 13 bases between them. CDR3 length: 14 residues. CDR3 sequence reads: CSATDPISSYEQYF. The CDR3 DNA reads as TGCAGTGCTACTGACCCAATAAGCTCCTACGAGCAGTACTTC.

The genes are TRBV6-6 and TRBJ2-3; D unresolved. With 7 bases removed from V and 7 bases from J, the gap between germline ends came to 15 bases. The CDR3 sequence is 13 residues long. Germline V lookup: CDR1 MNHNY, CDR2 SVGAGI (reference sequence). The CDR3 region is CASTRQGANTQYF. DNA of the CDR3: TGTGCCAGCACCAGACAAGGCGCCAATACGCAGTATTTT.

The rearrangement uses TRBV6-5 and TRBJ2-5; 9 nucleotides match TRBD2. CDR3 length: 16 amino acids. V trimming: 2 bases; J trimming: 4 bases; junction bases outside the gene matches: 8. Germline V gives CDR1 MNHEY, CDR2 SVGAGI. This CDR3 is CASSYGVAGAVETQYF. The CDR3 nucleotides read TGTGCCAGCAGTTACGGAGTAGCGGGAGCAGTAGAGACCCAGTACTTC.

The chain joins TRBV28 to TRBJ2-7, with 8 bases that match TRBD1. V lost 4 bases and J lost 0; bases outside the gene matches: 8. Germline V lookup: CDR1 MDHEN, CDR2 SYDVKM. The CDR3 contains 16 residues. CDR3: CASSSPGTGTSYEQYF. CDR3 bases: TGTGCCAGCAGTTCCCCCGGGACAGGTACCTCCTACGAGCAGTACTTC. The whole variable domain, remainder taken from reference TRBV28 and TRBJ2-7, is DVKVTQSSRYLVKRTGEKVFLECVQDMDHENMFWYRQDPGLGLRLIYFSYDVKMKEKGDIPEGYSVSREKKERFSLILESASTNQTSMYLCASSSPGTGTSYEQYFGPGTRLTVT.

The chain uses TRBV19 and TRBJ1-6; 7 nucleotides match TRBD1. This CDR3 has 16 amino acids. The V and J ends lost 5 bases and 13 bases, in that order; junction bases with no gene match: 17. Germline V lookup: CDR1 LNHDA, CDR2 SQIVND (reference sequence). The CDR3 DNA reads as TGTGCCAGTAGTGTCGAATCCGGGACAGCGCTTTCCCCCCTCCACTTT. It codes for CASSVESGTALSPLHF.

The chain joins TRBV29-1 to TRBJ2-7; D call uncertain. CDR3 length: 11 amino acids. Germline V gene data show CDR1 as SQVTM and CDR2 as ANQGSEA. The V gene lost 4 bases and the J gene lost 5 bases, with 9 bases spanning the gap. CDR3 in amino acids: CSVVGFHEQYF. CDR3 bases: TGCAGCGTTGTTGGTTTCCACGAGCAGTACTTC.

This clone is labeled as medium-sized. The CDR3 sequence: CASSSGNTEAFF. The CDR3 DNA reads TGTGCCAGCAGCTCCGGGAACACTGAAGCTTTCTTT. This chain joins TRBV13 and TRBJ1-1; no reliable D call. Trimming pared 4 bases from V and 1 base from J, leaving 4 bases between. The germline V gene encodes CDR1 PRHDT and CDR2 FYEKMQ (reference sequence). This CDR3 is built from 12 residues.

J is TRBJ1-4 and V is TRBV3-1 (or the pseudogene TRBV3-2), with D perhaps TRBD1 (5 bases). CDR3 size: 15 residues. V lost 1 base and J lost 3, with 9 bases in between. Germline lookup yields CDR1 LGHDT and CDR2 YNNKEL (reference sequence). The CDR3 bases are TGTGCCAGCAGCCAAGTGAGCAGGGCTAATGAAAAACTGTTTTTT. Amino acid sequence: CASSQVSRANEKLFF.

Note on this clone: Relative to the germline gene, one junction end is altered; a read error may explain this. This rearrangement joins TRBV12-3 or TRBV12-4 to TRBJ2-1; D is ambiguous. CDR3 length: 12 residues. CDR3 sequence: CASSLAYSEQFF. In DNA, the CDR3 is TGTGCCAGCAGTTTAGCATACAGTGAGCAGTTCTTC.

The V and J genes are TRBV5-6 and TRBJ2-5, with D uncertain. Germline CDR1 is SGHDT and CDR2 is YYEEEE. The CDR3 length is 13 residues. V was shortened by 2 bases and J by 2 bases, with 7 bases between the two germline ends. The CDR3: CASSFITQETQYF. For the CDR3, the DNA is TGTGCCAGCAGCTTTATAACACAAGAGACCCAGTACTTC.

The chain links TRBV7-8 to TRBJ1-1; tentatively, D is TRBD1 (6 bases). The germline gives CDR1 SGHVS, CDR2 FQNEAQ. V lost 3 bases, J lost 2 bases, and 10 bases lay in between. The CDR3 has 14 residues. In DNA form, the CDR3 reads TGTGCCAGCAGCTTGGGCAGGGGTAACACTGAAGCTTTCTTT. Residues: CASSLGRGNTEAFF.

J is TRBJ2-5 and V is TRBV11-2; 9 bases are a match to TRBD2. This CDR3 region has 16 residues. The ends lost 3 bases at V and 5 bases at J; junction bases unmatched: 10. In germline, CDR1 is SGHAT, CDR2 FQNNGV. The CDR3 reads CASSFRTSVRWETQYF. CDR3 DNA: TGTGCCAGCAGCTTCCGGACTAGCGTGCGGTGGGAGACCCAGTACTTC.

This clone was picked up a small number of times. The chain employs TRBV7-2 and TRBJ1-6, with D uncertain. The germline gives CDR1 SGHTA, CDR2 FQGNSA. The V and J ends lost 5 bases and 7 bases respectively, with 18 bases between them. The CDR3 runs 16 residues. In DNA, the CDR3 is TGTGCCAGCAGCCTCCAGAACCCCGGGCACAATTCACCCCTCCACTTT. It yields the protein CASSLQNPGHNSPLHF.

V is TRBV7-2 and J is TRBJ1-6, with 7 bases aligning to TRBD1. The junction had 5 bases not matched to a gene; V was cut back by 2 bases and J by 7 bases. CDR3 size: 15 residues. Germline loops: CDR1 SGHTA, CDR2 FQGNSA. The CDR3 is CASSLFGTANSPLHF. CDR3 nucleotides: TGTGCCAGCAGCTTATTTGGGACAGCGAATTCACCCCTCCACTTT.

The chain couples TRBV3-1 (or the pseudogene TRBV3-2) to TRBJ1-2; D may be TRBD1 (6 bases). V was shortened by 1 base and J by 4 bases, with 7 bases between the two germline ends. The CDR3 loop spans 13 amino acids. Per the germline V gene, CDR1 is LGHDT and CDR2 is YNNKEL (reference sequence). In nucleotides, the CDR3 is TGTGCCAGCAGCCAAGTAGGGGGCTATGGCTACACCTTC. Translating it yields CASSQVGGYGYTF.

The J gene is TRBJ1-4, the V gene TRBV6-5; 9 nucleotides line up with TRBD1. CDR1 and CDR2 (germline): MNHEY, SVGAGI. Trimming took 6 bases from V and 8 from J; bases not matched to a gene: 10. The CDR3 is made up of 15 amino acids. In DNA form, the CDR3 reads TGTGCCAGCAGCTCAGGGGGGACAGGGTTCGAAAAACTGTTTTTT. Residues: CASSSGGTGFEKLFF.